The rows below give T cell receptor beta chains drawn from one sample of a study of blood T cell repertoires in COVID-19. Libraries were prepared by immunoSEQ multiplex PCR; TCRdb keeps only in-frame clonotypes and omits some of them. The table includes under 200,000 clones, approximately 91% detected once. Source material: peripheral blood. The source of these receptors is a man between 18 and 35 years old with acute or convalescent COVID-19. The CDR3 runs from the conserved cysteine through the conserved F or W. Fields, in order: V gene, D gene, CDR3 length, J gene, clone size, CDR3 protein, CDR3 DNA. A D gene is named only where the DNA matches it firmly. The listing skips clone size in some rows; elsewhere it reads once, few, many or a size class.

TRBV3-1/TRBV3-2,NA,15,TRBJ1-1,NA,CASSRAGTSNTEAFF,TGTGCCAGCAGCCGGGCCGGGACATCGAACACTGAAGCTTTCTTT
TRBV5-5,TRBD1,16,TRBJ1-2,NA,CASSLGVTGGDYGYTF,TGTGCCAGCAGCTTGGGGGTGACAGGGGGCGACTATGGCTACACCTTC
TRBV3-1/TRBV3-2,TRBD1,17,TRBJ1-1,NA,CASSFRQGALRGAEAFF,TGTGCCAGCAGCTTCCGACAGGGGGCGCTTAGAGGGGCTGAAGCTTTCTTT
TRBV28,NA,15,TRBJ2-7,NA,CASSRGGTISYEQYF,TGTGCCAGCAGTCGAGGGGGTACTATTTCCTACGAGCAGTACTTC
TRBV5-1,NA,13,TRBJ2-1,NA,CASSSGQNNEQFF,TGCGCCAGCAGCTCCGGACAGAACAATGAGCAGTTCTTC
TRBV19,NA,14,TRBJ1-2,NA,CASSMNRLNYGYTF,TGTGCCAGTAGTATGAACAGGCTTAACTATGGCTACACCTTC
TRBV6-5,TRBD1,14,TRBJ1-2,NA,CASSPTGRLYGYTF,TGTGCCAGCAGTCCGACAGGGAGGCTCTATGGCTACACCTTC
TRBV7-6,NA,13,TRBJ1-5,NA,CASSLTGSQPQHF,TGTGCCAGCAGCTTAACAGGGAGTCAGCCCCAGCATTTT
TRBV7-9,NA,16,TRBJ2-1,NA,CASSFPTDGTYNEQFF,TGTGCCAGCAGCTTCCCGACGGACGGGACCTACAATGAGCAGTTCTTC
TRBV19,TRBD1,16,TRBJ1-6,NA,CASSKGQGAGDSPLHF,TGTGCCAGTAGTAAGGGACAGGGGGCGGGAGATTCACCCCTCCACTTT
TRBV9,TRBD2,17,TRBJ2-3,few,CASSRGAGGAFTDTQYF,TGTGCCAGCAGCCGTGGGGCGGGGGGCGCTTTCACAGATACGCAGTATTTT
TRBV5-4,TRBD2,16,TRBJ2-2,NA,CASSPPSGITTGELFF,TGTGCCAGCAGCCCTCCCAGCGGGATTACCACCGGGGAGCTGTTTTTT
TRBV24-1,NA,16,TRBJ2-2,NA,CATSETRTRNTGELFF,TGTGCCACCAGTGAGACTAGGACACGGAACACCGGGGAGCTGTTTTTT
TRBV5-5,NA,13,TRBJ2-3,NA,CASSPLFTDTQYF,TGTGCCAGCAGCCCCCTCTTCACAGATACGCAGTATTTT
TRBV11-2,NA,13,TRBJ2-1,NA,CASSLDWASEQFF,TGTGCCAGCAGCTTAGATTGGGCTTCCGAGCAGTTCTTC
TRBV3-1/TRBV3-2,NA,15,TRBJ2-3,NA,CASSQSELRKDTQYF,TGTGCCAGCAGCCAATCTGAGTTGAGGAAAGATACGCAGTATTTT
TRBV6-5,NA,14,TRBJ2-3,NA,CASSSQGYTDTQYF,TGTGCCAGCAGTTCACAGGGCTACACAGATACGCAGTATTTT
TRBV5-6,NA,13,TRBJ2-7,few,CASSLPWASEQYF,TGTGCCAGCAGCCTCCCCTGGGCCTCCGAGCAGTACTTC
TRBV2,TRBD1,15,TRBJ1-2,NA,CASTELTGDSDGYTF,TGTGCCAGCACCGAATTAACAGGGGACAGCGATGGCTACACCTTC
TRBV19,NA,13,TRBJ1-2,NA,CASSIAVSYGYTF,TGTGCCAGTAGTATCGCTGTGAGCTATGGCTACACCTTC
TRBV12-3/TRBV12-4,NA,13,TRBJ1-2,NA,CASTANEERGYTF,TGTGCCAGCACCGCTAACGAAGAGCGTGGCTACACCTTC
TRBV5-1,TRBD2,16,TRBJ2-1,NA,CASSFTTSGDYNEQFF,TGCGCCAGCAGCTTTACGACTAGCGGGGACTACAATGAGCAGTTCTTC
TRBV5-1,NA,14,TRBJ2-1,NA,CASSFMTSNNEQFF,TGCGCCAGCAGCTTCATGACTAGTAACAATGAGCAGTTCTTC
TRBV3-1/TRBV3-2,TRBD2,14,TRBJ2-7,NA,CASSQVGGLDEQYF,TGTGCCAGCAGCCAAGTGGGAGGGCTTGACGAGCAGTACTTC
TRBV27,NA,13,TRBJ1-1,NA,CASSLRGGTEAFF,TGTGCCAGCAGTTTAAGGGGGGGGACTGAAGCTTTCTTT
TRBV12-5,NA,15,TRBJ1-3,NA,CASGLVLPGGNTIYF,TGTGCTAGTGGTTTGGTACTCCCGGGTGGAAACACCATATATTTT
TRBV5-4,NA,14,TRBJ2-3,NA,CASSFQLETDTQYF,TGTGCCAGCAGTTTTCAACTAGAGACAGATACGCAGTATTTT
TRBV9,NA,13,TRBJ2-7,NA,CASSVGQVNEQYF,TGTGCCAGCAGCGTAGGGCAGGTCAACGAGCAGTACTTC
TRBV19,TRBD1,15,TRBJ1-6,once,CASSPARGLGSPLHF,TGTGCCAGTAGTCCAGCCAGGGGGCTGGGGTCACCCCTCCACTTT
TRBV5-1,NA,12,TRBJ1-2,NA,CASSLDAGGDTF,TGCGCCAGCAGCTTGGATGCCGGGGGGGACACCTTC
TRBV24-1,NA,13,TRBJ1-1,once,CATRGPGNTEAFF,TGTGCCACCAGGGGGCCCGGGAACACTGAAGCTTTCTTT
TRBV6-1,NA,18,TRBJ1-6,NA,CASSVAWRGATNNSPLHF,TGTGCCAGCAGTGTTGCGTGGCGGGGGGCTACAAATAATTCACCCCTCCACTTT
TRBV19,TRBD1,15,TRBJ2-7,once,CASSQDGTGLNEQYF,TGTGCCAGTAGCCAGGACGGGACAGGGCTAAACGAGCAGTACTTC
TRBV7-9,TRBD1,14,TRBJ1-1,NA,CASSLTTGATEAFF,TGTGCCAGCAGCTTAACGACAGGGGCAACTGAAGCTTTCTTT
TRBV24-1,NA,11,TRBJ2-3,NA,CATSDADTQYF,TGTGCCACCAGTGACGCAGATACGCAGTATTTT
TRBV9,TRBD2,17,TRBJ2-5,NA,CASSVEASGGAQETQYF,TGTGCCAGCAGCGTAGAAGCCAGCGGGGGGGCCCAAGAGACCCAGTACTTC
TRBV7-6,NA,13,TRBJ1-2,NA,CASSGTSFEGYTF,TGTGCCAGCAGCGGTACGAGTTTTGAGGGCTACACCTTC
TRBV18,TRBD2,15,TRBJ2-3,NA,CASSLSGAQGDTQYF,TGTGCCAGCTCACTTAGCGGGGCCCAAGGGGATACGCAGTATTTT
TRBV9,TRBD1,16,TRBJ1-1,NA,CASSKRPGQTNTEAFF,TGTGCCAGCAGTAAGAGACCGGGACAGACGAACACTGAAGCTTTCTTT
TRBV7-9,NA,13,TRBJ2-1,NA,CASSLGLMSEQFF,TGTGCCAGCAGCTTAGGCCTAATGAGTGAGCAGTTCTTC
TRBV18,NA,15,TRBJ1-2,NA,CASSPSWETNYGYTF,TGTGCCAGCTCACCTTCTTGGGAGACTAACTATGGCTACACCTTC
TRBV11-2,NA,13,TRBJ2-1,NA,CASSFGLSGEQFF,TGTGCCAGCAGCTTCGGCCTTTCGGGTGAGCAGTTCTTC
TRBV14,TRBD1,20,TRBJ1-1,NA,CASSLGHLGQAVFPGTEAFF,TGTGCCAGCAGCCTAGGCCACCTCGGACAGGCCGTTTTTCCGGGCACTGAAGCTTTCTTT
TRBV5-1,TRBD1,15,TRBJ2-7,NA,CASSLFTGGSYEQYF,TGCGCCAGCAGCCTGTTTACAGGGGGGTCCTACGAGCAGTACTTC
TRBV6-5,TRBD1,13,TRBJ1-1,NA,CASSRGLWTEAFF,TGTGCCAGCAGTAGGGGGCTTTGGACTGAAGCTTTCTTT
TRBV6-7,NA,17,TRBJ1-2,once,CASSYSRVRGSSYGYTF,TGTGCCAGCAGTTACTCAAGGGTACGAGGGTCTAGCTATGGCTACACCTTC
TRBV18,NA,13,TRBJ1-1,NA,CASSPQGVTEAFF,TGTGCCAGCTCACCACAGGGGGTCACTGAAGCTTTCTTT
TRBV2,TRBD1,14,TRBJ1-2,once,CASSEGQGAYGYTF,TGTGCCAGCAGTGAGGGGCAGGGGGCGTATGGCTACACCTTC